The rows below give T cell receptor beta chains drawn from one sample of a study of T cell repertoires in cytomegalovirus infection. MiXCR, run by TCRdb on the reads, gives a single entry per CDR3 protein. The sample consists of around 450,000 distinct CDR3 sequences, about 10% of them appearing once. The sample comprised PBMCs. The source is a human donor in good health (CMV status not recorded). Some clones in this sample may be carry-over from other donors' samples. The CDR3 runs from the conserved cysteine through the conserved F or W.

CDR3 length	V gene	J gene	CDR3 protein
13	TRBV28	TRBJ2-1	CASSQAGGREQFF
15	TRBV28	TRBJ1-5	CASSSRQGSNQPQHF
17	TRBV4-2	TRBJ2-2	CASSLSLASGNTGELFF
16	TRBV27	TRBJ2-7	CASSYSPGTGTYEQYF
15	TRBV28	TRBJ2-7	CASSFGRQPIYEQYF
16	TRBV12-5	TRBJ1-2	CASGLTERDRDYGYTF
15	TRBV6-6	TRBJ2-7	CATSYGANEGYEQYF
14	TRBV6-1	TRBJ2-5	CASSERLVVETQYF
13	TRBV19	TRBJ1-5	CASSISYLEPQHF
15	TRBV6-2/TRBV6-3	TRBJ2-7	CASSWVAGTLWEQYF
14	TRBV5-5	TRBJ1-5	CASSPQGDYQPQHF
13	TRBV2	TRBJ2-3	CASSRSGKDTQYF
13	TRBV6-5	TRBJ1-1	CASSYQGNTEAFF
14	TRBV29-1	TRBJ2-3	CSVAAGTSTDTQYF
17	TRBV28	TRBJ1-1	CASSSWGARNMNTEAFF
17	TRBV11-2	TRBJ2-7	CASSLGGPLAGSYEQYF
13	TRBV20-1	TRBJ2-1	CSAPTTGPYEQFF